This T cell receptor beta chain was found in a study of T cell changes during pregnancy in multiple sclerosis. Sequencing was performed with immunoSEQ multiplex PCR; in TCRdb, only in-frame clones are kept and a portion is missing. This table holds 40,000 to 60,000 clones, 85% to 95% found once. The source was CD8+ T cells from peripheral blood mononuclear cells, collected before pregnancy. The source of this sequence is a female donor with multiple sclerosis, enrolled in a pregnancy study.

CDR3 sequence: CASSLKIAGAYNEQFF. The CDR3 coding sequence is TGTGCCAGCAGCTTAAAAATAGCGGGGGCCTACAATGAGCAGTTCTTC. V is TRBV7-3 and J is TRBJ2-1; 9 bases fit TRBD2. Unmatched junction bases numbered 3, after V lost 1 base and J lost 2 bases. Germline loops: CDR1 SGHTA, CDR2 FQGTGA. CDR3 length: 16 residues.